This entry is about one T cell receptor beta chain. Its antigen is unidentified. The entry originates in a study of T cell repertoires in cytomegalovirus infection. Study details: An indication of both CMV infection and matching HLA type came from public TCR beta signatures. Study-level points and caveats: Based on cumulative public TCR beta family frequency, carriers of CMV plus the relevant HLA were identified. CMV-specific TCR beta clonotypes restricted by HLA-C dominated the ex vivo response.

The V and J ends lost 2 bases and 5 bases, in that order; junction bases with no gene match: 11. This CDR3 is built from 16 residues. Germline V CDR1 and CDR2: SGHVS, FNYEAQ. In TCRdb, the reads were re-called with MiXCR into one record per CDR3 protein. The sample contains a few hundred thousand distinct CDR3 sequences, roughly a sixth of which appear only once. The sample was PBMCs. This clonotype was sampled from a human donor in good health (CMV status not recorded). Some clones in this sample may be carry-over from other donors' samples. The chain employs TRBV7-6 and TRBJ2-5; 7 bases agree with TRBD1. The CDR3 DNA is TGTGCCAGCAGCTTACAGCCGGGACAGAGGGGGGAGACCCAGTACTTC. As protein: CASSLQPGQRGETQYF.